The rows below give T cell receptor beta chains drawn from one sample of a study of shared T cell receptors in the human thymus. Libraries were prepared by immunoSEQ multiplex PCR; TCRdb keeps only in-frame clonotypes and omits some of them. The top ten hold more than 0.01% of the sample, which has just under 550,000 clones, about 84% seen once. This same sample was also taken into another study, of human thymus T cells.

The sample taken for sequencing was thymocytes. Receptor source: a boy under three years old with a congenital heart defect. CDR3s include the opening cysteine and the closing phenylalanine or tryptophan. D genes are given only for firm matches. Size tells how often a clone was seen (once, few, many) or the class of an expanded clone, and some rows leave it out.

CDR3nt | CDR3aa | j_gene | v_gene | d_gene | abundance
TGCGCCAGCAGTTTTGGGGGGGGAGAGACCCAGTACTTC | CASSFGGGETQYF | TRBJ2-5 | TRBV28 | TRBD2 | once
TGTGCCACCAGCAGAGAGGGGCCCAAGGTAAATCGCTACGAGCAGTACTTC | CATSREGPKVNRYEQYF | TRBJ2-7 | TRBV15 | NA | NA
TGTGCCAGCAGCTGGACTAGCGGACCTAGCTCCTACAATGAGCAGTTCTTC | CASSWTSGPSSYNEQFF | TRBJ2-1 | TRBV5-6 | TRBD2 | NA
TGTGCCAGCAGGACCCCTAGAGGGCTTTACAATGAGCAGTTCTTC | CASRTPRGLYNEQFF | TRBJ2-1 | TRBV27 | NA | NA
TGTGCCAGCAGACTACAGGAAACCGGGGAGCTGTTTTTT | CASRLQETGELFF | TRBJ2-2 | TRBV2 | NA | NA
TGTGCCATCCAGGGGGACAGGGTTTCACCCCTCCACTTT | CAIQGDRVSPLHF | TRBJ1-6 | TRBV10-3 | TRBD1 | NA
TGCGCCAGCAGTCAATCTCGGGACAGGGTCTCCGAGCAGTACTTC | CASSQSRDRVSEQYF | TRBJ2-7 | TRBV23-1 | TRBD1 | NA
TGTGCCAGCAGCTTTATCGCGGGAGGGATCTACGAGCAGTACTTC | CASSFIAGGIYEQYF | TRBJ2-7 | TRBV7-9 | TRBD2 | NA
TGTGCCAGCAGTGACGACAGGGGGGGAGCCAAAAACATTCAGTACTTC | CASSDDRGGAKNIQYF | TRBJ2-4 | TRBV25-1 | TRBD1 | NA
TGTGCCAGCAGTACAGCTAATACTCCCTACGAGCAGTACTTC | CASSTANTPYEQYF | TRBJ2-7 | TRBV27 | NA | NA
TGTGCCAGCAGTGACTCTAGCGCGAGAGAGACTGGGGAGCTGTTTTTT | CASSDSSARETGELFF | TRBJ2-2 | TRBV6-4 | NA | NA
TGTGCCAGCAGCGAGTTCAAAGACGAGCAGTACTTC | CASSEFKDEQYF | TRBJ2-7 | TRBV11-3 | NA | NA
TGTGCCAGTGACCGCCCGGGGGGAAGATACTATGGCTACACCTTC | CASDRPGGRYYGYTF | TRBJ1-2 | TRBV2 | NA | NA
TGTGCCTGGAGTGCTCACGGACGAACAGGGCAGAACACTGAAGCTTTCTTT | CAWSAHGRTGQNTEAFF | TRBJ1-1 | TRBV30 | NA | NA
TGTGCAATTCAGGGGGGAACAGATACGCAGTATTTT | CAIQGGTDTQYF | TRBJ2-3 | TRBV25-1 | NA | NA
TGCAGCAACCTCCCGGGAGGGGAGGGGTATAGCAATCAGCCCCAGCATTTT | CSNLPGGEGYSNQPQHF | TRBJ1-5 | TRBV29-1 | NA | NA
TGCGCCAGCAGCCGTCTGCGGGTCAGGGACTACGGCACAGATACGCAGTATTTT | CASSRLRVRDYGTDTQYF | TRBJ2-3 | TRBV5-1 | TRBD2 | once
TGTGCCAGCAGAATAACGGACAATGAGCAGTTCTTC | CASRITDNEQFF | TRBJ2-1 | TRBV6-5 | NA | NA
TGTGCCAGCAGCCAAGATACCGGGGGGACCTACGAGCAGTACTTC | CASSQDTGGTYEQYF | TRBJ2-7 | TRBV14 | TRBD2 | NA
TGCAGCGTTGATGACAGGGGGCGCGGCGGGGAGCTGTTTTTT | CSVDDRGRGGELFF | TRBJ2-2 | TRBV29-1 | TRBD1 | NA
TGTGCCAGCAGCGGACTAGCCCCAGGTCACTACGAGCAGTACTTC | CASSGLAPGHYEQYF | TRBJ2-7 | TRBV27 | TRBD2 | NA
TGTGCCAGCAGTTCCGGGACACCCCCACCCAATGAGCAGTTCTTC | CASSSGTPPPNEQFF | TRBJ2-1 | TRBV27 | NA | NA
TGTGCCAGCAGCCTAATAGGGGCTGAGTTCTTAGCGGGAGCCCCGGGGTCCACAGATACGCAGTATTTT | CASSLIGAEFLAGAPGSTDTQYF | TRBJ2-3 | TRBV2 | TRBD2 | NA
TGTGCCAGCAGCTTAGAGGGTCGGGAAGGCACCGGGGAGCTGTTTTTT | CASSLEGREGTGELFF | TRBJ2-2 | TRBV7-2 | NA | NA
TGTGCCAGCAGTTACCGGGTAAACACTGAAGCTTTCTTT | CASSYRVNTEAFF | TRBJ1-1 | TRBV6-5 | NA | NA
TGCGCCAGCAGCCCTGGACTAGCGGGGACCTACGAGCAGTACTTC | CASSPGLAGTYEQYF | TRBJ2-7 | TRBV4-3 | TRBD2 | NA
TGTGCCAGCAGTTCCCCGACAGACACTGAAGCTTTCTTT | CASSSPTDTEAFF | TRBJ1-1 | TRBV28 | NA | once
TGTGCCTGGAGGCTAGCTTCGACCTACGAGCAGTACTTC | CAWRLASTYEQYF | TRBJ2-7 | TRBV30 | NA | NA
TGCAGCGTTGAAGTAACCAAAAACATTCAGTACTTC | CSVEVTKNIQYF | TRBJ2-4 | TRBV29-1 | NA | NA
TGTGCCAGCAGTTTTGCGGACAGGGGTTGTAATGAGCAGTTCTTC | CASSFADRGCNEQFF | TRBJ2-1 | TRBV27 | TRBD1 | once
TGTGCCAGTAGCTACCGGGACAGGATTCTCTCTGGGGCCAACGTCCTGACTTTC | CASSYRDRILSGANVLTF | TRBJ2-6 | TRBV19 | TRBD1 | NA
TGTGCCAGCAGCGTGACTAGCGGGAGTCCCCGTGAGCAGTTCTTC | CASSVTSGSPREQFF | TRBJ2-1 | TRBV11-3 | TRBD2 | NA
TGTGCCTGGAGTGGTTCAGGAGGGACTTATGTGAGGACTAGCGGAGTTCCCAAAAACATTCAGTACTTC | CAWSGSGGTYVRTSGVPKNIQYF | TRBJ2-4 | TRBV30 | TRBD2 | NA
TGTGCCAGCAGCCAAGATTTCGGGAGGGAGGAGACCCAGTACTTC | CASSQDFGREETQYF | TRBJ2-5 | TRBV4-2 | TRBD2 | few
TGTGCCTGGAGTGAGCGGGATACGGGTTCTTACGAGCAGTACTTC | CAWSERDTGSYEQYF | TRBJ2-7 | TRBV30 | TRBD2 | NA
TGCAGCGTCACCGGGATTGAAGCTTTCTTT | CSVTGIEAFF | TRBJ1-1 | TRBV29-1 | NA | NA
TGTGCCAGCAGTGAGAGGCAGGGGCAAGAGACCCAGTACTTC | CASSERQGQETQYF | TRBJ2-5 | TRBV2 | NA | NA